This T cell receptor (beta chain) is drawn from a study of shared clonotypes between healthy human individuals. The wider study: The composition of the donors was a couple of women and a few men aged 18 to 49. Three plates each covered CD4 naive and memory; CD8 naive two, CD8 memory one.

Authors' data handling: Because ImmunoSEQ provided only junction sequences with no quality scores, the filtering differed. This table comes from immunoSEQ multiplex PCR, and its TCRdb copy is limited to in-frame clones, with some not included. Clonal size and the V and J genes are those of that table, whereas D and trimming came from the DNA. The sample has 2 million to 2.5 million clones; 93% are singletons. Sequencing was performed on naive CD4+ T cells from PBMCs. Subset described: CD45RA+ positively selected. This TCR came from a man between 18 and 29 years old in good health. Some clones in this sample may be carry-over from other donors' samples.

CDR3 in amino acids: CASIESGGSDTQYF. CDR3 nucleotides: TGTGCCAGTATTGAGTCGGGAGGGTCCGATACGCAGTATTTT. The chain employs TRBV19 and TRBJ2-3, with 8 bases matching TRBD2. The CDR3 runs 14 residues. CDR1 LNHDA and CDR2 SQIVND come from the germline V gene (reference sequence). The J segment lost 6 bases and the V segment lost 7 bases, leaving 9 bases of the junction unmatched. Together with reference TRBV19 and TRBJ2-3, the CDR3 gives the full variable domain: DGGITQSPKYLFRKEGQNVTLSCEQNLNHDAMYWYRQDPGQGLRLIYYSQIVNDFQKGDIAEGYSVSREKKESFPLTVTSAQKNPTAFYLCASIESGGSDTQYFGPGTRLTVL.